This T cell receptor beta chain was identified in a study of follicular helper T cells after annual influenza vaccination (dated by TCRdb to the late 2010s). With respect to the entire study: After each seasonal influenza vaccination, blood was collected on days 0, 7 and 28. One week after vaccination, a second recruited cohort of approximately twelve subjects (Table S1) displayed a similar ICOS+CD38+ cTfh response. The 2013-2014 samples were cryopreserved, while the 2015 samples were processed right after collection. Multi-year samples were available for six subjects, with four spanning two vaccination seasons and two spanning three seasons. Some subjects were followed across successive annual vaccinations spanning the 2013-2014, 2014-2015 and 2015-2016 seasons to study recall of cTfh clones.

The library was prepared using the immunoSEQ multiplex PCR assay. Adaptive Biotechnologies carried out TCRB amplification, library preparation, sequencing and preliminary bioinformatics at Survey level resolution. TCRB sequencing used multiplex PCR amplification of genomic DNA from sorted cTfh populations. The authors' analysis ran thus. Clonality was calculated in R as 1 minus normalized Shannon entropy, and the Gini index was calculated with the R package ineq. To get the overlap score, the summed counts of shared sequences were divided by the total counts of all sequences in both of the compared samples. Fisher's exact test, with an assumed theoretical repertoire of 10^7 TCRB sequences, was used to assess the significance of shared clonotypes. TCRdb took this table from immuneACCESS and kept in-frame rearrangements with V and J called. Such tables lack part of the clones; where checked against another copy, unresolved V genes explain under half of the gap, and the rest is unexplained. From that table come the V and J calls and clone size; the DNA was used to work out D and trimming. The table for this sample lists some 12,000 clones; over 70% of them were counted only once. The ten largest clones add up to approximately 3.8% of the sample.

In light of the paper, this sample's time point label describes: 2015-2016 season, pre-vaccination. TCRB sequencing was used to follow sorted CD4 subsets from the blood of adults before and after they were given the seasonal inactivated influenza vaccine (Fluvarix). Subjects were considered eligible if community-dwelling and if influenza vaccine had not been received in the prior 6 months. Reasons for exclusion included contraindications to influenza vaccine, substance abuse, HIV/AIDS, active malignancy, immunomodulatory medication, and active illness such as respiratory infection. At each time point, about 35 to 100 mL of blood was collected. Non-naive CD4+CXCR5+PD-1+ cells were defined as circulating Tfh and were sorted into two fractions, ICOS+CD38+ and ICOS-CD38-. PBMC were isolated using Ficoll-Paque PLUS or SepMate separation. Cell subsets were sorted from PBMC on a BD FACS Aria before DNA extraction.

Comments on this clone: No antigen is known for it. Base qualities were left out, and no much larger clone turns up one base away.

Summary of the overall study and its limitations: Successive annual vaccinations recalled a recurrent oligoclonal ICOS+CD38+ cTfh response that contained tetramer and AIM influenza-specific clonotypes. Day 7 ICOS+CD38+ clones were most often found later in ICOS-CD38- cTfh, suggesting that subset may serve as a memory reservoir. ICOS+CD38+ cTfh clonality correlated with the frequency of that population, and its change correlated with the change in circulating plasmablast frequency. Rare clonotypes could not be sampled because productive TCRB sequences were recovered from only roughly 8.5-22% of the analyzed cells.

V is reduced by 4 bases and J by 5 bases, leaving a spacing of 14 bases between them. CDR1 and CDR2, per the germline V gene, are SGHTA and FQGTGA. Inclusive of the bounding cysteine and phenylalanine, the CDR3 is 15 residues long. Only CDR3 DNA is held: 45 bases, read in frame from base 1. The clonotype originates from an adult who received the influenza vaccine. The chain is made from TRBV7-3 and TRBJ2-2; the D segment cannot be called with confidence. This sample comprised CXCR5+ CD38- circulating T follicular helper cells from blood, obtained on the day of influenza vaccination. Interpreted using the paper, the cell subset or site label stands for: circulating Tfh, non-naive CD4+CXCR5+PD-1+ (ICOS+CD38+ or ICOS-CD38-). The DNA sequence reads TGTGCCAGCAGCTCCAGCCCAAAAAGGACCGGGGAGCTGTTTTTT. Translated, this is CASSSSPKRTGELFF.